One T cell receptor (beta chain) is described in this entry. This record belongs to a study of blood T cell repertoires in COVID-19. The V segment lost 4 bases and the J segment 4 bases; nucleotides outside the gene matches: 3. Per the germline V gene, CDR1 is SGHTA and CDR2 is FQGNSA. This CDR3 has 15 residues. The repertoire was sequenced with immunoSEQ multiplex PCR; TCRdb's copy has only in-frame clones and lacks some. The sample yields roughly 100,000 clones, 60% to 85% seen once. The clonotype comes from a woman at least 80 years old with acute or convalescent COVID-19. The chain couples TRBV7-2 to TRBJ2-2, with 10 bases lining up with TRBD1. The specimen sequenced was peripheral blood. CDR3 sequence reads: CASSWDRGSTGELFF. The CDR3 DNA is TGTGCCAGCAGCTGGGACAGGGGAAGCACCGGGGAGCTGTTTTTT.